This T cell receptor (beta chain) appears in the sequencing data of a study of B cell selection in AIRE deficiency. The CDR3 is 11 residues long. Germline V gives CDR1 MNHNS, CDR2 SASEGT. Trimming removed 0 bases at V and 7 bases at J, with 1 base between. Sequencing was performed with immunoSEQ multiplex PCR; in TCRdb, only in-frame clones are kept and a portion is missing. The data show some 24,000 clones, 90% to 97% seen once. Sorting defined conventional CD4 T cells as CD4+CD127+. The specimen was CD4+CD127+ conventional T cells sorted from PBMCs. J is TRBJ1-5 and V is TRBV6-1; D is unresolved. The origin of this receptor is a human donor in good health. The CDR3 DNA sequence: TGTGCCAGCAGTGAAGCCCAGCCCCAGCATTTT. Its translation is CASSEAQPQHF.